This TCR beta chain was recorded in a study of blood T cell repertoires in COVID-19. The wider study: The United States, Italy and Spain supplied acute and convalescent COVID-19 samples.

From germline, CDR1 is MRHNA and CDR2 SNTAGT. The CDR3 covers 14 residues. V lost 4 bases to trimming and J lost 5 bases, with 11 bases between them. Here immunoSEQ multiplex PCR was the method, and the copy in TCRdb shows in-frame clones only, minus some. Found here are approximately 80,000 clones, 70% to 75% of them singletons; the top ten hold around 6%. V gene TRBV6-4 combines with J gene TRBJ1-4, with D tentatively TRBD1 (6 bases). What was sequenced was peripheral blood. The clonotype was recovered from a man aged 50 or older with active or convalescent COVID-19. The CDR3 sequence is CASSVSGTNEKLFF. DNA for the CDR3: TGTGCCAGCAGTGTCTCCGGGACAAATGAAAAACTGTTTTTT.